The 10 T cell receptor beta chains below were found in one sample sequenced in a study of blood T cell repertoires in COVID-19. Generated by immunoSEQ multiplex PCR, the TCRdb table keeps only in-frame clones and is missing some. The repertoire has about 140,000 clones, about 86% of them found once; the top ten carry more than 8%. The sequencing input was peripheral blood. These receptors were collected from a human donor in a cohort sampled during active COVID-19.

V and J are TRBV5-1 and TRBJ2-7; D remains ambiguous. This CDR3 comprises 14 residues. Germline CDR1 SGHRS, CDR2 YFSETQ. The V end was cut by 0 bases, the J end by 3 bases, with 10 bases between. The CDR3 coding sequence is TGCGCCAGCAGCTTGGCTATGTTCTACTACGAGCAGTACTTC. Amino acid sequence: CASSLAMFYYEQYF.

The CDR3 here is CASSVGGLAGGYEQYF. CDR3 bases: TGTGCCAGCAGCGTAGGGGGTCTAGCGGGAGGTTACGAGCAGTACTTC. The chain recombines TRBV9 with TRBJ2-7; 11 bases are shared with TRBD2. V lost 0 bases and J lost 4; bases outside the gene matches: 6. This CDR3 is built from 16 residues. Germline CDR1 SGDLS, CDR2 YYNGEE.

This clone has just one count. This chain uses TRBV4-3 with TRBJ2-6, with 7 nucleotides matching TRBD2. The CDR3 has 15 amino acids. Germline values: CDR1 LGHNA, CDR2 YSLEER. J lost 1 base, V lost 5 bases, and 2 bases had no gene match. The CDR3 DNA reads TGCGCCAGCAGCTCCGGGGGGTCTGGGGCCAACGTCCTGACTTTC. It is translated as CASSSGGSGANVLTF.

Here the CDR3 DNA reads TGCGCCAGCAGCCCCGGGACAGGGCAAGAGACCCAGTACTTC. It encodes CASSPGTGQETQYF. V usage is TRBV5-1 and J usage is TRBJ2-5, with TRBD1 matching 9 bases. J was trimmed by 2 bases and V by 4 bases; bases with no gene match: 3. CDR1 is SGHRS and CDR2 is YFSETQ in the germline V gene. The CDR3 has 14 amino acids.

The CDR3 is CASSVTSGRGRDTQYF. The CDR3 nucleotides read TGTGCCAGCAGCGTTACTAGCGGGAGGGGGAGAGATACGCAGTATTTT. This chain links TRBV9 with TRBJ2-3; 13 bases align to TRBD2. Germline lookup yields CDR1 SGDLS and CDR2 YYNGEE. Losses at the gene ends were 2 bases for V and 5 bases for J; bases not matched to a gene: 5. CDR3 length: 16 residues.

V and J are TRBV24-1 and TRBJ1-2, with TRBD1 as a possible D gene (6 bases). V lost 4 bases, J lost 5 bases, and 13 bases lay in between. The CDR3 is made up of 14 amino acids. Germline CDR1 KGHDR, CDR2 SFDVKD. CDR3 nucleotides: TGTGCCACCAGTGACCACAGGGTGACATATGGCTACACCTTC. The encoded protein is CATSDHRVTYGYTF.

The chain has TRBV19 and TRBJ1-3; 9 nucleotides align to TRBD1. This CDR3 is built from 16 residues. The germline V gene encodes CDR1 LNHDA and CDR2 SQIVND (reference sequence). The V gene end was trimmed by 6 bases and the J gene end by 1 base; junction bases not matched to a gene: 7. This CDR3 is CASRTGGIDSGNTIYF. The CDR3 bases are TGTGCCAGTAGAACAGGGGGCATTGATTCTGGAAACACCATATATTTT.

The V call is TRBV15, the J call TRBJ2-5; 11 positions match TRBD2. The length of the CDR3 is 16 residues. Germline CDR1 and CDR2: LNHNV and YYDKDF (reference sequence). With V trimmed by 8 bases and J by 1 base, 9 bases remained unmatched. Written as DNA, the CDR3 is TGTGCCACCGAAGATCGGACTAGCGGGCCCCAAGAGACCCAGTACTTC. This encodes CATEDRTSGPQETQYF.

V usage is TRBV11-2 and J usage is TRBJ2-7; D is uncertain. The germline CDR1 and CDR2 sequences are SGHAT and FQNNGV. Trimming took 6 bases from V and 2 from J, leaving 8 bases between them. The length of the CDR3 is 12 residues. DNA for the CDR3: TGTGCCAGCAGTTCGGTCCCCTACGAGCAGTACTTC. Protein sequence: CASSSVPYEQYF.

V is TRBV18 and J is TRBJ2-7; D possibly corresponds to TRBD2 (5 bases). The CDR3 totals 14 residues. V lost 3 bases to trimming and J lost 3 bases, with 12 bases between them. Per the germline V gene, CDR1 is KGHSH and CDR2 is LQKENI. This chain's CDR3 is CASSPPGNIYEQYF. Here the CDR3 DNA reads TGTGCCAGCTCACCCCCGGGGAATATCTACGAGCAGTACTTC. Using reference TRBV18 and TRBJ2-7 for the parts outside the CDR3, the full variable domain is NAGVMQNPRHLVRRRGQEARLRCSPMKGHSHVYWYRQLPEEGLKFMVYLQKENIIDESGMPKERFSAEFPKEGPSILRIQQVVRGDSAAYFCASSPPGNIYEQYFGPGTRLTVT.